These 15 T cell receptor beta chains were sequenced from one sample in a study of T cell responses to AZD1222 COVID-19 vaccine. Sequencing was performed with immunoSEQ multiplex PCR; in TCRdb, only in-frame clones are kept and a portion is missing. In the table there are 120,000 to 150,000 clones, under 95% of which are singletons. The sequencing here drew on peripheral blood, taken on day 0 of AZD1222 vaccination. These receptors originate from an adult in good health.

This rearrangement joins TRBV11-3 to TRBJ2-2; D not resolved. The CDR3 has 16 amino acids. V gave up 5 bases and J gave up 0 bases, with 13 bases separating them. Germline V gene sequence: CDR1 SGHNT, CDR2 YENEEA. The CDR3 region has the DNA TGTGCCAGCAGCCCCTCTGGATCAACGAACACCGGGGAGCTGTTTTTT. Translated, it gives CASSPSGSTNTGELFF.

The chain carries TRBV5-8 and TRBJ2-7; 15 bases map to TRBD2. CDR3 length: 16 residues. Trimming at V came to 4 bases and at J to 2 bases, leaving 4 bases not matched to a gene. Germline CDR1 is SGHTS and CDR2 is YDEGEE. The CDR3 bases are TGTGCCAGCAGCACCCGGACTAGCGGGAGGGCCTACGAGCAGTACTTC. This codes for CASSTRTSGRAYEQYF.

The chain couples TRBV7-2 to TRBJ2-3; 12 bases are shared with TRBD2. The CDR3 contains 15 residues. J gave up 4 bases and V 5 bases, and 4 bases lay outside the gene matches. Germline loops: CDR1 SGHTA, CDR2 FQGNSA. The CDR3 is CASSPRLAGADTQYF. The CDR3 DNA follows: TGTGCCAGCAGCCCAAGACTAGCGGGAGCAGATACGCAGTATTTT.

This chain connects TRBV6-6 to TRBJ2-3; 8 bases line up with TRBD2. The CDR3 length is 14 residues. Per germline, CDR1 MNHNY and CDR2 SVGAGI (reference sequence). V lost 6 bases to trimming and J lost 4 bases; unmatched junction nucleotides: 6. The CDR3 region has the DNA TGTGCCAGCAGAACGACTAGCGCCGCAGATACGCAGTATTTT. This codes for CASRTTSAADTQYF.

The J gene is TRBJ2-5, the V gene TRBV19; 8 positions agree with TRBD1. The CDR3 length is 15 residues. Germline V gene sequence: CDR1 LNHDA, CDR2 SQIVND (reference sequence). The ends lost 5 bases at V and 4 bases at J; junction bases unmatched: 9. The CDR3: CASSLSQGAGETQYF. CDR3 nucleotide sequence: TGTGCCAGTAGTCTATCGCAGGGGGCAGGAGAGACCCAGTACTTC.

This clone turned up a few times. The chain employs TRBV2 and TRBJ2-1; 13 nucleotides agree with TRBD2. Looked up from germline, CDR1 is SNHLY and CDR2 is FYNNEI. This CDR3 comprises 14 residues. The V segment lost 8 bases and the J segment 9 bases; nucleotides outside the gene matches: 7. The CDR3 sequence is CASSGGTSGTEQFF. The CDR3 coding sequence is TGTGCCAGCTCGGGGGGGACTAGCGGGACTGAGCAGTTCTTC.

The chain has TRBV2 and TRBJ1-5; TRBD1 might be the D (6 bases). V was clipped by 5 bases and J by 8 bases, with 13 bases between them. The germline V gene encodes CDR1 SNHLY and CDR2 FYNNEI. This CDR3 is 13 amino acids long. The CDR3 DNA sequence: TGTGCCAGCAGTCCCCAGAGGACAGAGCCCCAGCATTTT. Translating gives CASSPQRTEPQHF.

The chain employs TRBV28 and TRBJ1-2; perhaps TRBD1 as D (5 bases). Trimming removed 4 bases at V and 0 bases at J, with 18 bases between. Looked up from germline, CDR1 is MDHEN and CDR2 is SYDVKM. CDR3 length: 17 amino acids. CDR3 amino acids: CASSSHGEGWTNYGYTF. CDR3 DNA: TGTGCCAGCAGTTCCCACGGGGAGGGGTGGACTAACTATGGCTACACCTTC.

J is TRBJ2-2 and V is TRBV6-6, with 8 positions matching TRBD1. The CDR3 is 16 amino acids. J was trimmed by 3 bases and V by 8 bases; bases with no gene match: 11. CDR1 MNHNY and CDR2 SVGAGI come from the germline V gene (reference sequence). The CDR3 sequence: CASCSPPTGDTGELFF. Written as DNA, the CDR3 is TGTGCCAGCTGCTCCCCCCCGACAGGGGACACCGGGGAGCTGTTTTTT.

This clone has only a few counts. The V call is TRBV7-9, the J call TRBJ2-2, with 7 bases aligning to TRBD1. J was trimmed by 5 bases and V by 1 base; bases with no gene match: 4. The CDR3 extends over 15 amino acids. CDR1 is SEHNR and CDR2 is FQNEAQ in the germline V gene (reference sequence). CDR3 loop: CASSLVQGVTGELFF. CDR3 nucleotide sequence: TGTGCCAGCAGCTTAGTTCAGGGGGTGACCGGGGAGCTGTTTTTT.

V usage is TRBV28 and J usage is TRBJ2-7, with D possibly matching TRBD2 (5 bases). The V gene lost 2 bases and the J gene lost 0 bases, with 11 bases spanning the gap. The CDR3 consists of 15 residues. Germline V gives CDR1 MDHEN, CDR2 SYDVKM. CDR3 nucleotide sequence: TGTGCCAGCAGTTTAGCCAACCTAGCCTCCTACGAGCAGTACTTC. As protein: CASSLANLASYEQYF. Together with reference TRBV28 and TRBJ2-7, the CDR3 gives the full variable domain: DVKVTQSSRYLVKRTGEKVFLECVQDMDHENMFWYRQDPGLGLRLIYFSYDVKMKEKGDIPEGYSVSREKKERFSLILESASTNQTSMYLCASSLANLASYEQYFGPGTRLTVT.

The rearrangement joins TRBV6-2 or TRBV6-3 to TRBJ2-7; TRBD2 aligns across 8 bases. Germline assignment: CDR1 MNHEY and CDR2 SVGEGT. V trimming: 6 bases; J trimming: 3 bases; junction bases outside the gene matches: 7. This CDR3 comprises 14 residues. The CDR3 loop reads CASSLLADYYEQYF. The DNA for the CDR3 is TGTGCCAGCAGCTTACTAGCGGACTACTACGAGCAGTACTTC.

The chain carries TRBV7-8 and TRBJ1-5; TRBD1 matches at 8 bases. CDR1 is SGHVS, CDR2 FQNEAQ, per germline. CDR3 length equals 17 residues. V lost 1 base to trimming and J lost 5 bases; unmatched junction nucleotides: 10. CDR3 in amino acids: CASSLVPPGRGHQPQHF. CDR3 nucleotides: TGTGCCAGCAGCTTAGTACCCCCCGGCAGGGGGCATCAGCCCCAGCATTTT.

The chain couples TRBV30 to TRBJ1-1; D perhaps matches TRBD1 (5 bases). V was clipped by 4 bases and J by 0 bases, with 12 bases between them. Germline V gene data show CDR1 as GTSNPN and CDR2 as SVGIG (reference sequence). This CDR3 spans 14 amino acids. CDR3 in DNA: TGTGCCTGGACCAAAGGGACGGTGAACACTGAAGCTTTCTTT. This codes for CAWTKGTVNTEAFF. Variable domain in full (rest from reference TRBV30 and TRBJ1-1): SQTIHQWPATLVQPVGSPLSLECTVEGTSNPNLYWYRQAAGRGLQLLFYSVGIGQISSEVPQNLSASRPQDRQFILSSKKLLLSDSGFYLCAWTKGTVNTEAFFGQGTRLTVV.

The V gene is TRBV28, the J gene TRBJ2-7; no definite D call. V lost 4 bases, J lost 3 bases, and 4 bases lay in between. The CDR3 runs to 11 residues. Germline CDR1 reads MDHEN; CDR2 reads SYDVKM. CDR3 sequence (DNA): TGTGCCAGCAGTTCTCGCTACGAGCAGTACTTC. It encodes CASSSRYEQYF.